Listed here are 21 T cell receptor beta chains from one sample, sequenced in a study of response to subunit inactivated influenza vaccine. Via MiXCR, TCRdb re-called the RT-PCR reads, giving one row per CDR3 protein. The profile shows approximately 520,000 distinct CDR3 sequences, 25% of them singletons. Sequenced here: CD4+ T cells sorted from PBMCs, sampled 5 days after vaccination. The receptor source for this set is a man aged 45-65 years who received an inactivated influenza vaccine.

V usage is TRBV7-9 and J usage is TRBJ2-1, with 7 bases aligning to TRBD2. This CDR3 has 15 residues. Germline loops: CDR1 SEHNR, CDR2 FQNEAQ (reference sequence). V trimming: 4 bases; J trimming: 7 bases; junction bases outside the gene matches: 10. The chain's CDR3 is CASSSGEGGPNEQFF. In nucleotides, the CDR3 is TGTGCCAGCAGCTCGGGGGAGGGAGGGCCGAATGAGCAGTTCTTC.

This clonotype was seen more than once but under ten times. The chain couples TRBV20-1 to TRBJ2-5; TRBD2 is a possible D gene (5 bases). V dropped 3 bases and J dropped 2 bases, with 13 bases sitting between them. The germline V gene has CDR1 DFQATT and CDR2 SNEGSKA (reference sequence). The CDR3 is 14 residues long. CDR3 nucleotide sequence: TGCAGTGCTAGCTTCGGGGTTTATCAAGAGACCCAGTACTTC. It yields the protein CSASFGVYQETQYF.

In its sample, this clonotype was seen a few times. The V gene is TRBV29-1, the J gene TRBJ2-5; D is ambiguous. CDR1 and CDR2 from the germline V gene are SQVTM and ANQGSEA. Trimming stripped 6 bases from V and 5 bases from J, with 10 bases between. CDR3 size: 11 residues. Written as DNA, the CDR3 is TGCAGCGTAGAACCTCTGGAGACCCAGTACTTC. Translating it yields CSVEPLETQYF.

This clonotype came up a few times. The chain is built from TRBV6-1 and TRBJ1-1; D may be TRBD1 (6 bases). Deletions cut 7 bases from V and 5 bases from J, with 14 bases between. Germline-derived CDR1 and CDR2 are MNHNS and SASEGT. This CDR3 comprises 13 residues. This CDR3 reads CASTHGGGTEAFF. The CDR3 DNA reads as TGTGCCAGCACCCATGGAGGGGGTACTGAAGCTTTCTTT.

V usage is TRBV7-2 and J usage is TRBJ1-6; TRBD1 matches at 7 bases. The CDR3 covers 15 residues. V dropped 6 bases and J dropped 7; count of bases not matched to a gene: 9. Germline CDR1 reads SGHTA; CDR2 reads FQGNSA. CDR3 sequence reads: CASRSSGQPNSPLHF. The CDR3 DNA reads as TGTGCCAGCAGGTCTTCGGGACAGCCAAATTCACCCCTCCACTTT.

In nucleotides, the CDR3 is TGCGCCAGCAGCTTTGACAGGGGGTTCCACGAGCAGTACTTC. Translating gives CASSFDRGFHEQYF. This chain links TRBV5-1 with TRBJ2-7; 9 nucleotides agree with TRBD1. Losses at the gene ends were 2 bases for V and 5 bases for J; bases not matched to a gene: 5. This CDR3 region has 14 residues. Germline-derived CDR1 and CDR2 are SGHRS and YFSETQ.

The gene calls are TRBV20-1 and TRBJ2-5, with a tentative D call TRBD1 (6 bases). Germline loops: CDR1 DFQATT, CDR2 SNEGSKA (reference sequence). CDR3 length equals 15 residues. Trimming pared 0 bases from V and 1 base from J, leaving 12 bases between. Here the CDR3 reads CSAREPGVIQETQYF. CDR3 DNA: TGCAGTGCTAGAGAACCAGGGGTGATCCAAGAGACCCAGTACTTC.

CDR3 DNA: TGTGCCAGCAGTTTATCAGTGAACACCGGGGAGCTGTTTTTT. Encoded protein: CASSLSVNTGELFF. The rearrangement uses TRBV28 and TRBJ2-2; D remains unclear. This CDR3 region has 14 residues. CDR1 MDHEN and CDR2 SYDVKM come from the germline V gene. The V and J ends lost 1 base and 1 base respectively, with 4 bases between them.

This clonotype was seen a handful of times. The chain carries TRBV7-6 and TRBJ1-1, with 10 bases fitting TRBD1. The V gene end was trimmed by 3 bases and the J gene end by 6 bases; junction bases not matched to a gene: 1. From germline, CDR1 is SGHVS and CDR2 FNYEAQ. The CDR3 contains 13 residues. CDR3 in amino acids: CASSFGQGAEAFF. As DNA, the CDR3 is TGTGCCAGCAGCTTTGGACAGGGGGCTGAAGCTTTCTTT. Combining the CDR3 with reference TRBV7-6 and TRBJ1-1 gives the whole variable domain GAGVSQSPRYKVTKRGQDVALRCDPISGHVSLYWYRQALGQGPEFLTYFNYEAQQDKSGLPNDRFSAERPEGSISTLTIQRTEQRDSAMYRCASSFGQGAEAFFGQGTRLTVV.

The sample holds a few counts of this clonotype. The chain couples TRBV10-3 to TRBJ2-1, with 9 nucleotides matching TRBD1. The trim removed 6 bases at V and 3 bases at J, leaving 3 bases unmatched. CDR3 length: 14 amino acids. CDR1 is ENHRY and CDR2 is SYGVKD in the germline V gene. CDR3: CAIRGTGIYNEQFF. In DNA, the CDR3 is TGTGCCATCAGGGGGACAGGGATCTACAATGAGCAGTTCTTC.

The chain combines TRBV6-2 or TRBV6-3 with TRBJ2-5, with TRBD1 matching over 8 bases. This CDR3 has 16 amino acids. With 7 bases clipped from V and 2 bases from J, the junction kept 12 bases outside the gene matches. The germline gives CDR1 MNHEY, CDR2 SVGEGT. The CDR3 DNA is TGTGCCAGCACCAATCCGACAGGGGTTATTCAAGAGACCCAGTACTTC. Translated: CASTNPTGVIQETQYF.

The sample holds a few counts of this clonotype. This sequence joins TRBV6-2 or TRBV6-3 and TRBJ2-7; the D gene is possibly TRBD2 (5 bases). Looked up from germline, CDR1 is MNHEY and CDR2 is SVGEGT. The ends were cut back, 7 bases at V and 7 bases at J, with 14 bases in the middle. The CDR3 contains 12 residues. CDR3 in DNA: TGTGCCAGCACCCATCCATCGGGGGAGCAGTACTTC. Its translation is CASTHPSGEQYF.

CDR3 DNA: TGTGCCAGCAGTGATCACCCAGGGCCGGGACCCGGCCTAAAAAACATTCAGTACTTC. Residues: CASSDHPGPGPGLKNIQYF. The chain combines TRBV25-1 with TRBJ2-4; D may be TRBD1 or TRBD2 (5 bases each). From germline, CDR1 is MGHDK and CDR2 SYGVNS. V lost 3 bases to trimming and J lost 4 bases, with 25 bases between them. The CDR3 extends over 19 amino acids.

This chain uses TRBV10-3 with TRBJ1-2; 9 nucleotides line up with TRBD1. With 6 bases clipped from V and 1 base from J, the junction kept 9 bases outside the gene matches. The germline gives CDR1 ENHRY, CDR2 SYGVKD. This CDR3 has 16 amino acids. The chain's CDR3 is CAIRKTGGPSNYGYTF. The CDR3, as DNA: TGTGCCATCAGGAAAACAGGGGGCCCAAGTAACTATGGCTACACCTTC.

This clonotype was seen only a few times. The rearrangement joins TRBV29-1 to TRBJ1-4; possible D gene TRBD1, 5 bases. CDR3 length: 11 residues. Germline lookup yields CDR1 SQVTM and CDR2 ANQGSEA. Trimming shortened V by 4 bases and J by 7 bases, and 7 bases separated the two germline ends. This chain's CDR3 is CSVGGTEKLFF. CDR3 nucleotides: TGCAGCGTTGGGGGGACTGAAAAACTGTTTTTT.

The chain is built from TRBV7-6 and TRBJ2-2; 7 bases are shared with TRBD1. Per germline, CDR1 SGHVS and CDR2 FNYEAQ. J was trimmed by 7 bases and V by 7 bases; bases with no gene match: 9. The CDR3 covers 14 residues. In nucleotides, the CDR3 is TGTGCCAGCAAACAGGGGTATCTAAGCGGGGAGCTGTTTTTT. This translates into CASKQGYLSGELFF.

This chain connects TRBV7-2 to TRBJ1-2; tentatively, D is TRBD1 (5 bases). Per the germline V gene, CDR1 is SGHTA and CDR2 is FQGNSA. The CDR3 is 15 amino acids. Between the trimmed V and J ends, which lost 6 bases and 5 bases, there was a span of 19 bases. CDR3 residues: CASSSRGPSGYGYTF. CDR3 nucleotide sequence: TGTGCCAGCAGTTCACGGGGTCCCTCAGGGTATGGCTACACCTTC.

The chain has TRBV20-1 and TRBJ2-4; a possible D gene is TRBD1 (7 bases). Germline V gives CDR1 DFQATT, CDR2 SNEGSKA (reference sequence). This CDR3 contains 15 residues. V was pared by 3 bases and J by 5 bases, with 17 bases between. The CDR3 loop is CSASGGRQGENIQYF. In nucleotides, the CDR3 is TGCAGTGCTAGCGGGGGTCGGCAGGGGGAAAACATTCAGTACTTC.

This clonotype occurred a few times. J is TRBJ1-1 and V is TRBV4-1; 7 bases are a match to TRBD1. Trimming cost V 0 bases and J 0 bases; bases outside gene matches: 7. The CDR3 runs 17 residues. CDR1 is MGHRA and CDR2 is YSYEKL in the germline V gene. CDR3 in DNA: TGCGCCAGCAGCCAAGATTCAGGGGGTTTTATGAACACTGAAGCTTTCTTT. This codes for CASSQDSGGFMNTEAFF.

The DNA for the CDR3 is TGCAGTGCTAGTGCTAGCGGGCTCACATGGTACGAGCAGTACTTC. It yields the protein CSASASGLTWYEQYF. The rearrangement links TRBV20-1 to TRBJ2-7; TRBD2 matches at 8 bases. V gave up 3 bases and J gave up 4 bases; unmatched junction bases: 11. The germline gives CDR1 DFQATT, CDR2 SNEGSKA (reference sequence). CDR3 length equals 15 residues.

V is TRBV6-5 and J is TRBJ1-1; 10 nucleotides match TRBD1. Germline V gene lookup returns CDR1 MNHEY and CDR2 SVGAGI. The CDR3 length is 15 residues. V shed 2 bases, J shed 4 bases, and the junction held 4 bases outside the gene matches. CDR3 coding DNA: TGTGCCAGCAGTTACGGACAGGGGGTAGGCACTGAAGCTTTCTTT. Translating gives CASSYGQGVGTEAFF.